The 27 T cell receptor beta chains given below trace back to one sample, sequenced in a study of cytomegalovirus exposure and HLA in healthy donors. Use of 60 Vbeta and 13 Jbeta primers characterized the PCR. Some clones are missing from TCRdb's copy, which holds only in-frame ones; the method was immunoSEQ multiplex PCR. The sample holds 200,000 or so clones; approximately 85% are singletons and the top ten take 5.5% to 7%. Sequencing was done on a sample of PBMCs. These receptor sequences come from a woman between 50 and 59 years old in good health and CMV-seropositive.

V is TRBV6-5 and J is TRBJ2-7, with D tentatively TRBD2 (5 bases). CDR3 length: 14 residues. Trimming cost V 8 bases and J 6 bases, with 20 bases left between them. Germline values: CDR1 MNHEY, CDR2 SVGAGI. CDR3 DNA sequence: TGTGCCAGCCGATCGGGAACGGGGAGTTTCGAGCAGTACTTC. Its protein product is CASRSGTGSFEQYF.

This chain links TRBV30 with TRBJ2-1; 7 nucleotides match TRBD2. V gave up 8 bases and J gave up 2 bases; unmatched junction bases: 6. The CDR3 totals 13 residues. Germline V gene sequence: CDR1 GTSNPN, CDR2 SVGIG (reference sequence). The CDR3 DNA is TGTGCCGCGGGGGACGGAACCTACAATGAGCAGTTCTTC. This encodes CAAGDGTYNEQFF.

The gene calls are TRBV28 and TRBJ1-5; TRBD1 matches at 7 bases. The CDR3 is 14 amino acids. Germline-derived CDR1 and CDR2 are MDHEN and SYDVKM. V lost 3 bases to trimming and J lost 5 bases; unmatched junction nucleotides: 4. The CDR3 nucleotides are TGTGCCAGCAGTTTTGGGACAGTTTATCAGCCCCAGCATTTT. This sequence encodes CASSFGTVYQPQHF.

With respect to this clone: Other nucleotide sequences in the sample specify the same CDR3. The rearrangement links TRBV7-9 to TRBJ1-1, with D hard to call. V was trimmed by 3 bases and J by 1 base, leaving 6 bases between them. The CDR3 runs 13 residues. CDR1 is SEHNR, CDR2 FQNEAQ, per germline (reference sequence). The CDR3 sequence is CASSLRENTEAFF. The CDR3 DNA sequence: TGTGCCAGCAGCTTGCGGGAGAACACTGAAGCTTTCTTT. Filled out from reference TRBV7-9 and TRBJ1-1, the complete variable domain reads DTGVSQNPRHKITKRGQNVTFRCDPISEHNRLYWYRQTLGQGPEFLTYFQNEAQLEKSRLLSDRFSAERPKGSFSTLEIQRTEQGDSAMYLCASSLRENTEAFFGQGTRLTVV.

The chain recombines TRBV28 with TRBJ2-7; the match to TRBD2 covers 8 bases. The CDR3 sequence is 15 residues long. Unmatched junction bases numbered 9, after V lost 6 bases and J lost 2 bases. Germline-derived CDR1 and CDR2 are MDHEN and SYDVKM. CDR3 region: CASRGPGGGAYEQYF. In DNA form, the CDR3 reads TGTGCCAGCAGAGGCCCGGGAGGGGGTGCCTACGAGCAGTACTTC.

This chain connects TRBV28 to TRBJ2-2; 8 bases align to TRBD1. The germline V gene has CDR1 MDHEN and CDR2 SYDVKM. The CDR3 extends over 17 amino acids. V lost 5 bases to trimming and J lost 3 bases; unmatched junction nucleotides: 11. CDR3 DNA: TGTGCCAGCAGTAGCTATTTGGCAGGGGGCGACACCGGGGAGCTGTTTTTT. This codes for CASSSYLAGGDTGELFF.

This clone showed up just a few times. The chain joins TRBV5-4 to TRBJ1-1; a possible D gene is TRBD1 (5 bases). The V end was cut by 4 bases, the J end by 1 base, with 14 bases between. Germline V gene sequence: CDR1 SGHNT, CDR2 YYREEE (reference sequence). The CDR3 runs to 15 residues. CDR3 residues: CASSHVQGENTEAFF. DNA of the CDR3: TGTGCCAGCAGCCACGTACAAGGGGAGAACACTGAAGCTTTCTTT. Filled out from reference TRBV5-4 and TRBJ1-1, the complete variable domain reads ETGVTQSPTHLIKTRGQQVTLRCSSQSGHNTVSWYQQALGQGPQFIFQYYREEENGRGNFPPRFSGLQFPNYSSELNVNALELDDSALYLCASSHVQGENTEAFFGQGTRLTVV.

There are a few counts of this clone. The rearrangement joins TRBV5-6 to TRBJ2-3; no reliable D call. V was clipped by 4 bases and J by 3 bases, with 9 bases between them. The V gene's germline CDR1 is SGHDT and CDR2 YYEEEE. The CDR3 is 13 residues long. The CDR3, as DNA: TGTGCCAGCAGCGTCTCAGCGACAGATACGCAGTATTTT. Protein sequence: CASSVSATDTQYF. Variable domain in full (rest from reference TRBV5-6 and TRBJ2-3): DAGVTQSPTHLIKTRGQQVTLRCSPKSGHDTVSWYQQALGQGPQFIFQYYEEEERQRGNFPDRFSGHQFPNYSSELNVNALLLGDSALYLCASSVSATDTQYFGPGTRLTVL.

The gene calls are TRBV9 and TRBJ2-7, with D maybe TRBD1 (6 bases). Germline-derived CDR1 and CDR2 are SGDLS and YYNGEE. The V and J ends lost 4 bases and 3 bases respectively, with 14 bases between them. The CDR3 is 14 residues long. The CDR3 is CASSTGTPGYEQYF. For the CDR3, the DNA is TGTGCCAGCAGCACCGGGACACCGGGCTACGAGCAGTACTTC.

The rearrangement links TRBV6-5 to TRBJ1-1; D not resolved. The CDR3 extends over 13 amino acids. Germline values: CDR1 MNHEY, CDR2 SVGAGI. V was shortened by 5 bases and J by 1 base, with 8 bases between the two germline ends. CDR3 sequence (DNA): TGTGCCAGCAGTGGAGGCGGGAACACTGAAGCTTTCTTT. This sequence encodes CASSGGGNTEAFF.

This chain joins TRBV25-1 and TRBJ2-5; D possibly corresponds to TRBD1 (6 bases). CDR1 is MGHDK, CDR2 SYGVNS, per germline. The CDR3 extends over 15 amino acids. V gave up 3 bases and J gave up 3 bases, with 14 bases separating them. The CDR3 reads CASSDSQGTEETQYF. In DNA, the CDR3 is TGTGCCAGCAGTGACTCACAGGGAACTGAAGAGACCCAGTACTTC.

The J gene is TRBJ2-1, the V gene TRBV7-9; 11 bases map to TRBD2. The CDR3 totals 15 residues. V was clipped by 3 bases and J by 6 bases; unmatched bases: 4. The germline gives CDR1 SEHNR, CDR2 FQNEAQ (reference sequence). CDR3 residues: CASSLRLAGSNEQFF. Written as DNA, the CDR3 is TGTGCCAGCAGCTTGAGACTAGCGGGAAGCAATGAGCAGTTCTTC.

The chain is built from TRBV4-1 and TRBJ1-2; D call uncertain. Germline-derived CDR1 and CDR2 are MGHRA and YSYEKL. This CDR3 comprises 15 residues. V lost 1 base to trimming and J lost 4 bases, with 13 bases between them. In DNA form, the CDR3 reads TGCGCCAGCAGCCAAGGAGACTCGGCCTTCTATGGCTACACCTTC. Amino acids: CASSQGDSAFYGYTF.

The CDR3 DNA reads TGCGCCAGCAGCATGGCCTCCTCTGGAAACACCATATATTTT. Translated, it gives CASSMASSGNTIYF. The chain recombines TRBV5-1 with TRBJ1-3, with D unresolved. The CDR3 spans 14 residues. V lost 4 bases, J lost 0 bases, and 8 bases lay in between. Germline V CDR1 and CDR2: SGHRS, YFSETQ.

This sequence joins TRBV19 and TRBJ1-5, with TRBD1 identical over 7 bases. Germline trimming cut 4 bases from V and 0 bases from J; bases unmatched to any gene: 12. This CDR3 spans 18 amino acids. Germline-derived CDR1 and CDR2 are LNHDA and SQIVND (reference sequence). Here the CDR3 reads CASSTLPGGAYSNQPQHF. The DNA for the CDR3 is TGTGCCAGTAGTACCCTCCCAGGGGGAGCGTATAGCAATCAGCCCCAGCATTTT.

There are a few counts of this clone. The CDR3 is CASSPGVSSYNSPLHF. The CDR3, as DNA: TGTGCCAGCAGCCCAGGTGTTAGCTCCTATAATTCACCCCTCCACTTT. The chain recombines TRBV11-2 with TRBJ1-6; D remains unclear. The CDR3 is 16 residues long. Germline values: CDR1 SGHAT, CDR2 FQNNGV. Trimming pared 5 bases from V and 0 bases from J, leaving 11 bases between.

This clone was recorded only once. The chain recombines TRBV29-1 with TRBJ2-1; TRBD1 matches 11 bases. The CDR3 contains 16 residues. Germline loops: CDR1 SQVTM, CDR2 ANQGSEA. The J segment lost 6 bases and the V segment lost 2 bases, leaving 9 bases of the junction unmatched. CDR3 protein: CSVEIGGTGGVNEQFF. CDR3 coding DNA: TGCAGCGTTGAAATAGGGGGGACAGGGGGGGTCAATGAGCAGTTCTTC.

V usage is TRBV10-3 and J usage is TRBJ2-7, with D perhaps TRBD1 (5 bases). CDR1 ENHRY and CDR2 SYGVKD come from the germline V gene. Deletions cut 10 bases from V and 4 bases from J, with 23 bases between. The CDR3 has 15 amino acids. The CDR3 coding sequence is TGTGCCACCAGCCAGGAAAGGGGCCCAAGATACGAGCAGTACTTC. Its translation is CATSQERGPRYEQYF.

The V call is TRBV7-6, the J call TRBJ2-1, with 15 bases identical to TRBD2. The CDR3 length is 14 residues. After removal of 5 bases from V and 7 bases from J, the junction contained 0 bases not matched to a gene. Germline values: CDR1 SGHVS, CDR2 FNYEAQ. The CDR3 loop is CASSGTSGGNEQFF. The CDR3 DNA is TGTGCCAGCAGCGGGACTAGCGGGGGGAATGAGCAGTTCTTC.

This clone has only one observation. The V and J genes are TRBV19 and TRBJ1-4; 7 nucleotides match TRBD1. CDR1 is LNHDA and CDR2 is SQIVND in the germline V gene (reference sequence). V shed 6 bases, J shed 0 bases, and the junction held 4 bases outside the gene matches. The CDR3 totals 15 residues. The DNA of the CDR3 is TGTGCCAGTAGCGACGACAGGGCAACTAATGAAAAACTGTTTTTT. It specifies CASSDDRATNEKLFF. The whole variable domain, remainder taken from reference TRBV19 and TRBJ1-4, is DGGITQSPKYLFRKEGQNVTLSCEQNLNHDAMYWYRQDPGQGLRLIYYSQIVNDFQKGDIAEGYSVSREKKESFPLTVTSAQKNPTAFYLCASSDDRATNEKLFFGSGTQLSVL.

The genes are TRBV5-4 and TRBJ2-1; 8 bases are a match to TRBD2. The CDR3 is 15 amino acids. Germline lookup yields CDR1 SGHNT and CDR2 YYREEE (reference sequence). V dropped 3 bases and J dropped 6; count of bases not matched to a gene: 8. CDR3 nucleotide sequence: TGTGCCAGCAGCTCGGGGGTAGCGGGGAGCAATGAGCAGTTCTTC. Translation gives CASSSGVAGSNEQFF.

The V call is TRBV29-1, the J call TRBJ2-2, with 7 positions matching TRBD1. The J segment lost 5 bases and the V segment lost 6 bases, leaving 6 bases of the junction unmatched. This CDR3 has 13 residues. The germline gives CDR1 SQVTM, CDR2 ANQGSEA. The CDR3 region has the DNA TGCAGCGTGCGGACAGGCGAGACCGGGGAGCTGTTTTTT. Its protein is CSVRTGETGELFF.

The chain links TRBV7-9 to TRBJ2-2; TRBD1 matches 8 bases. The CDR3 covers 16 residues. Per the germline V gene, CDR1 is SEHNR and CDR2 is FQNEAQ (reference sequence). V lost 4 bases and J lost 4; bases outside the gene matches: 8. CDR3 nucleotide sequence: TGTGCCAGCAGCTCCACCGGGACAGGCATCACCGGGGAGCTGTTTTTT. Residues: CASSSTGTGITGELFF.

The J gene is TRBJ1-5, the V gene TRBV19; no clear D gene. The CDR3 sequence is 15 residues long. Trimming took off 4 bases at V and 1 base at J, with 11 bases between the two ends. Germline CDR1 is LNHDA and CDR2 is SQIVND (reference sequence). This CDR3 is CASSRNGESNQPQHF. The DNA of the CDR3 is TGTGCCAGTAGTAGGAACGGGGAGAGCAATCAGCCCCAGCATTTT.

The V gene is TRBV6-6, the J gene TRBJ2-2, with a weak D call TRBD2 (6 bases). V lost 0 bases to trimming and J lost 0 bases, with 8 bases between them. Germline-derived CDR1 and CDR2 are MNHNY and SVGAGI (reference sequence). The CDR3 has 16 amino acids. CDR3 residues: CASSYSRGANTGELFF. The CDR3 coding sequence is TGTGCCAGCAGTTACTCGCGGGGAGCGAACACCGGGGAGCTGTTTTTT.

This clone has more than one count but fewer than ten. V usage is TRBV11-2 and J usage is TRBJ2-1; D gene ambiguous. The ends were cut back, 5 bases at V and 4 bases at J, with 15 bases in the middle. Germline V gives CDR1 SGHAT, CDR2 FQNNGV. The CDR3 has 15 amino acids. The CDR3 loop reads CASSPQAGGYNEQFF. CDR3 DNA sequence: TGTGCCAGCAGCCCCCAGGCCGGTGGGTACAATGAGCAGTTCTTC.

V and J are TRBV6-1 and TRBJ1-2, with D maybe TRBD1 (6 bases). Trimming took 3 bases from V and 5 from J, leaving 10 bases between them. Germline lookup yields CDR1 MNHNS and CDR2 SASEGT. The CDR3 runs to 13 residues. The CDR3 protein is CASSETGRYGYTF. The CDR3 DNA sequence: TGTGCCAGCAGTGAGACAGGCCGTTATGGCTACACCTTC.